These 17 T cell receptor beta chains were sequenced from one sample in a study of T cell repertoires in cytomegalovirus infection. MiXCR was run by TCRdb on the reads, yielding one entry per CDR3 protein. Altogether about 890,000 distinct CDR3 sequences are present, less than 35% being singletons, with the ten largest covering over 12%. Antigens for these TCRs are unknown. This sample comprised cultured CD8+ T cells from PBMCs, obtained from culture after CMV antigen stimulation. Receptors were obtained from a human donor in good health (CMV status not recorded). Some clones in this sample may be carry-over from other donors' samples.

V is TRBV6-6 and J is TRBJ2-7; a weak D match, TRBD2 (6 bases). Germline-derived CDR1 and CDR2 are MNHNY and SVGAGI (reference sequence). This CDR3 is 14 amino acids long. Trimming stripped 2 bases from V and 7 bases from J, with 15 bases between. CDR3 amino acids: CASSYAGRGEEQYF. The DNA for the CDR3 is TGTGCCAGCAGTTACGCAGGCCGCGGGGAAGAGCAGTACTTC.

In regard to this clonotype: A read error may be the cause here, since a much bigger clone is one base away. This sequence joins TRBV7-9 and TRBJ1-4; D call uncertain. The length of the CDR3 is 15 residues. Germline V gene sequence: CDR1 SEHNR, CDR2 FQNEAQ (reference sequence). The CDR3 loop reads CVSSLAEKYGEKLFF. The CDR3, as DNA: TGTGTCAGCAGCTTAGCCGAAAAGTACGGTGAAAAACTGTTTTTT.

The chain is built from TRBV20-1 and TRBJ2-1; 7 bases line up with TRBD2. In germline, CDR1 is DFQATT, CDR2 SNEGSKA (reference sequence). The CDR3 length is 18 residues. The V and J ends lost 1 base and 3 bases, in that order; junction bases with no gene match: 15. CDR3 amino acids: CSARGSGEVAGNYNEQFF. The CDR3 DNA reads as TGCAGTGCTAGAGGTTCCGGCGAGGTAGCGGGCAACTACAATGAGCAGTTCTTC.

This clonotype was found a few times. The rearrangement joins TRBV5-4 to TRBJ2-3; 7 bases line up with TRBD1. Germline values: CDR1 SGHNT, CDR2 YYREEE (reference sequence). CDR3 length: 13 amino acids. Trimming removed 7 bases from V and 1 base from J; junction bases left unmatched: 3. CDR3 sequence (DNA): TGTGCCAGCTCGGGACAGCGCACAGATACGCAGTATTTT. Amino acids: CASSGQRTDTQYF.

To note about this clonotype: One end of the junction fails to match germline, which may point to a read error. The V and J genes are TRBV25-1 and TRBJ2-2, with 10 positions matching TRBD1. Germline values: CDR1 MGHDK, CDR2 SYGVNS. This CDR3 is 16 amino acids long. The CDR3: CASSEDRGRFTRELFF. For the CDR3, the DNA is TGTGCCAGCAGTGAAGACAGGGGGCGATTCACCAGGGAGCTGTTTTTT. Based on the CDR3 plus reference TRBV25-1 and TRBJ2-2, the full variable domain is EADIYQTPRYLVIGTGKKITLECSQTMGHDKMYWYQQDPGMELHLIHYSYGVNSTEKGDLSSESTVSRIRTEHFPLTLESARPSHTSQYLCASSEDRGRFTRELFFGEGSRLTVL.

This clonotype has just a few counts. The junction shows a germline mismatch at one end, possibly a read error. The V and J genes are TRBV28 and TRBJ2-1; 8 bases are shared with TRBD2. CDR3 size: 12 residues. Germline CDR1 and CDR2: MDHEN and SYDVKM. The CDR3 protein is CASSPTLSGGSF. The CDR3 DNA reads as TGTGCCAGCAGTCCGACCCTTTCGGGGGGGTCCTTC.

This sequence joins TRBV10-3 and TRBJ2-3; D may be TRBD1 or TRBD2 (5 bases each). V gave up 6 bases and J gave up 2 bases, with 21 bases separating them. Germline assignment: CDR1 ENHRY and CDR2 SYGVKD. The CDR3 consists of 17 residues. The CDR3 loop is CAISGRDELSNTDTQYF. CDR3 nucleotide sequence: TGTGCCATCAGCGGCCGGGACGAACTATCAAACACAGATACGCAGTATTTT.

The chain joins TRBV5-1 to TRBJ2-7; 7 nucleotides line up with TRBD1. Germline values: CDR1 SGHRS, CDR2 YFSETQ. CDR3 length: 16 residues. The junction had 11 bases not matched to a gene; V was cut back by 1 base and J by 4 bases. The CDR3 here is CASSLPHDRESYEQYF. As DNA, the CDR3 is TGCGCCAGCAGCTTGCCCCACGACAGGGAATCTTACGAGCAGTACTTC.

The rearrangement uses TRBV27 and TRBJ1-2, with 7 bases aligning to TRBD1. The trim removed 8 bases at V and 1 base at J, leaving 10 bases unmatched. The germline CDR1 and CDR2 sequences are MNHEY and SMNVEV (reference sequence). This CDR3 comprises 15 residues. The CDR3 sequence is CASQSRTGVNYGYTF. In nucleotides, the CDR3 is TGTGCCAGCCAATCACGGACAGGCGTTAACTATGGCTACACCTTC.

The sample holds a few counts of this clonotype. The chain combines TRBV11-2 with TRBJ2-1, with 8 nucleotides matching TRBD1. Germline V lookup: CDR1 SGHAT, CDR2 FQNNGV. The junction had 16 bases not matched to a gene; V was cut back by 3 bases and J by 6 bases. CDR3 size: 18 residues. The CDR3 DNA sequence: TGTGCCAGCAGCTTTCGGCGGATGGGGACAGGTAACGTCAATGAGCAGTTCTTC. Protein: CASSFRRMGTGNVNEQFF.

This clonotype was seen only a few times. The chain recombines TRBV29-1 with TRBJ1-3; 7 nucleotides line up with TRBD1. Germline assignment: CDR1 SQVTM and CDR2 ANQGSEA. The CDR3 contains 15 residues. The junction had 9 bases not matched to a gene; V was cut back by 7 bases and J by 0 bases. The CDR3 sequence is CSGSGTASSGNTIYF. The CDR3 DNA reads TGCAGCGGCTCCGGGACAGCAAGCTCTGGAAACACCATATATTTT.

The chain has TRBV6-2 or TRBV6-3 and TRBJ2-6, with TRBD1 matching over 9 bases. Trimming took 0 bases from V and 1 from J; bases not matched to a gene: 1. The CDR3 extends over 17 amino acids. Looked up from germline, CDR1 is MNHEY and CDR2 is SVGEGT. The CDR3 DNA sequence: TGTGCCAGCAGTTACTCGGGGACAGGGTCTGGGGCCAACGTCCTGACTTTC. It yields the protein CASSYSGTGSGANVLTF.

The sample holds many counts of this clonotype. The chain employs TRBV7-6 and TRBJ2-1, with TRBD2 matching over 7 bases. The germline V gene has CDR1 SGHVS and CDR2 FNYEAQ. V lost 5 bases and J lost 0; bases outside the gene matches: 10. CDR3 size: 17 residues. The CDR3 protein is CASSPYSSGNSYNEQFF. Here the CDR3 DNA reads TGTGCCAGCAGCCCATACTCTAGCGGAAACTCCTACAATGAGCAGTTCTTC. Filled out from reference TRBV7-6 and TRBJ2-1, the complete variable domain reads GAGVSQSPRYKVTKRGQDVALRCDPISGHVSLYWYRQALGQGPEFLTYFNYEAQQDKSGLPNDRFSAERPEGSISTLTIQRTEQRDSAMYRCASSPYSSGNSYNEQFFGPGTRLTVL.

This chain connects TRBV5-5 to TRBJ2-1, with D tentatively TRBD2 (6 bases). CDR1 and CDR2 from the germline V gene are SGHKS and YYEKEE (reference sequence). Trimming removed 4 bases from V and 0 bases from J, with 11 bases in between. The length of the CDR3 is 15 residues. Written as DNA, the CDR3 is TGTGCCAGCAGCCCCGGACTAATCTCCTACAATGAGCAGTTCTTC. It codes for CASSPGLISYNEQFF.

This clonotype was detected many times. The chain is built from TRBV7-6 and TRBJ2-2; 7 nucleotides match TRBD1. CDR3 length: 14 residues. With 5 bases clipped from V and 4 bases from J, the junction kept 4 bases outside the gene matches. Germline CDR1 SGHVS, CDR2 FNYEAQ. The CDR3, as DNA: TGTGCCAGCAGCGTGGGACAGACCACCGGGGAGCTGTTTTTT. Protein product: CASSVGQTTGELFF.

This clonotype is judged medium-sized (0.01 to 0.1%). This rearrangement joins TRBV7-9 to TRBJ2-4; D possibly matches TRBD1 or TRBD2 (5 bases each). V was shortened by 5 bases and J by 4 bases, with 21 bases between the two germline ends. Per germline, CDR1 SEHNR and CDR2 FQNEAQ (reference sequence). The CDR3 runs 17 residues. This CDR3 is CASSIQVARGGKNIQYF. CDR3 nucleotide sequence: TGTGCCAGCAGCATACAGGTCGCGAGGGGCGGGAAAAACATTCAGTACTTC.

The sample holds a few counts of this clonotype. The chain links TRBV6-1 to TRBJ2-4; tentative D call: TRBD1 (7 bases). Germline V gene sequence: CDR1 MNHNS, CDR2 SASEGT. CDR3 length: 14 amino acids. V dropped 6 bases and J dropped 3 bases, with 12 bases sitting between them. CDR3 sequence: CASSLRDSKNIQYF. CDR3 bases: TGTGCCAGCAGCCTGCGGGACAGCAAAAACATTCAGTACTTC.